The 16 T cell receptor beta chains below were found in one sample sequenced in a study of T-cell reconstitution after alpha-beta-depleted transplantation in children. TCRbeta library preparation incorporated unique molecular identifiers. TCRdb passed the PCR reads through MiXCR, listing each CDR3 protein once. The table includes about 980,000 distinct CDR3 sequences, roughly 29% detected once. Sequenced here: PBMCs, mostly from graft donor cells, sampled 360 days after TCRalphabeta/CD19-depleted stem cell transplant. The receptor source for this set is a boy under three years old who had a stem cell transplant for SCID, so the T cells may come from the graft donor.

The chain links TRBV5-1 to TRBJ2-1; 10 positions match TRBD2. There are 16 residues in the CDR3. V was clipped by 2 bases and J by 4 bases; unmatched bases: 6. The germline gives CDR1 SGHRS, CDR2 YFSETQ. The DNA of the CDR3 is TGCGCCAGCAGCTTAAGGACTAGCGGAAATTACAATGAGCAGTTCTTC. This codes for CASSLRTSGNYNEQFF.

The chain carries TRBV7-2 and TRBJ1-5; D is uncertain. CDR1 and CDR2 from the germline V gene are SGHTA and FQGNSA. The CDR3 extends over 15 amino acids. V was shortened by 6 bases and J by 3 bases, with 15 bases between the two germline ends. CDR3 loop: CASRAGPLDNQPQHF. The CDR3 DNA follows: TGTGCCAGCAGGGCCGGACCGTTAGACAATCAGCCCCAGCATTTT. The whole variable domain, remainder taken from reference TRBV7-2 and TRBJ1-5, is GAGVSQSPSNKVTEKGKDVELRCDPISGHTALYWYRQSLGQGLEFLIYFQGNSAPDKSGLPSDRFSAERTGGSVSTLTIQRTQQEDSAVYLCASRAGPLDNQPQHFGDGTRLSIL.

This clonotype occurred a few times. The chain links TRBV29-1 to TRBJ1-1; TRBD1 might be the D (6 bases). V was shortened by 7 bases and J by 5 bases, with 17 bases between the two germline ends. The germline CDR1 and CDR2 sequences are SQVTM and ANQGSEA. This CDR3 region has 13 residues. CDR3 bases: TGCAGCGCCCTGAGAACAGGGACAACTGAAGCTTTCTTT. Its protein is CSALRTGTTEAFF.

This clonotype was seen a few times. The chain has TRBV10-3 and TRBJ2-1; 14 nucleotides agree with TRBD2. The CDR3 extends over 17 amino acids. Trimming took 6 bases from V and 7 from J; bases not matched to a gene: 11. The germline V gene has CDR1 ENHRY and CDR2 SYGVKD. In nucleotides, the CDR3 is TGTGCCATCAGCTTCCGACCGGGACTAGCGGGGGTAAATGAGCAGTTCTTC. Amino acids: CAISFRPGLAGVNEQFF.

This clonotype was observed a few times. This chain connects TRBV28 to TRBJ2-7, with TRBD1 identical over 9 bases. This CDR3 region has 16 residues. V gave up 5 bases and J gave up 5 bases; unmatched junction bases: 13. Germline V CDR1 and CDR2: MDHEN, SYDVKM. The CDR3 region is CASSTPGTGNFHEQYF. The CDR3 region has the DNA TGTGCCAGCAGTACCCCCGGGACAGGGAATTTTCACGAGCAGTACTTC.

This chain links TRBV9 with TRBJ2-3; D is possibly TRBD1 (6 bases). The V gene lost 3 bases and the J gene lost 2 bases, with 19 bases spanning the gap. The CDR3 loop spans 17 amino acids. Per the germline V gene, CDR1 is SGDLS and CDR2 is YYNGEE. The CDR3 DNA follows: TGTGCCAGCAGCGGCGGACAGCGGAAAAGATTCACAGATACGCAGTATTTT. The encoded protein is CASSGGQRKRFTDTQYF.

The CDR3 is CASSLGQARAPYEQYF. The CDR3 nucleotides are TGTGCCAGCAGTTTGGGGCAGGCCAGGGCGCCGTACGAGCAGTACTTC. The genes are TRBV12-3 or TRBV12-4 and TRBJ2-7, with D possibly being TRBD1 (5 bases). The CDR3 loop spans 16 amino acids. V was cut by 3 bases and J by 4 bases, with 19 bases left in between.

This chain connects TRBV7-9 to TRBJ2-3; D is uncertain. The CDR3 is 16 amino acids. V was trimmed by 4 bases and J by 0 bases, leaving 14 bases between them. The germline gives CDR1 SEHNR, CDR2 FQNEAQ (reference sequence). The CDR3 spells CASSSTLRRSTDTQYF. CDR3 nucleotide sequence: TGTGCCAGCAGCTCAACTCTTCGGCGTAGCACAGATACGCAGTATTTT.

CDR3 sequence reads: CASSLGTGRRYEQFF. CDR3 sequence (DNA): TGCGCCAGCAGCTTGGGGACAGGGAGGCGATATGAGCAGTTCTTC. The chain couples TRBV5-1 to TRBJ2-1; 8 nucleotides agree with TRBD1. CDR1 SGHRS and CDR2 YFSETQ come from the germline V gene. Trimming removed 0 bases from V and 8 bases from J; junction bases left unmatched: 7. This CDR3 region has 15 residues.

The V and J genes are TRBV30 and TRBJ1-2; D unclear. With 4 bases removed from V and 13 bases from J, the gap between germline ends came to 16 bases. The germline V gene has CDR1 GTSNPN and CDR2 SVGIG (reference sequence). This CDR3 spans 11 amino acids. CDR3 loop: CAWNREGPVTF. The DNA for the CDR3 is TGTGCCTGGAACCGGGAAGGCCCGGTCACCTTC.

This clonotype was detected a few times. The rearrangement uses TRBV4-1 and TRBJ2-1; 13 nucleotides agree with TRBD2. CDR1 and CDR2 from the germline V gene are MGHRA and YSYEKL. The trim removed 7 bases at V and 8 bases at J, leaving 11 bases unmatched. The CDR3 runs 16 residues. The CDR3 sequence is CASMGVGLAGVYEQFF. DNA for the CDR3: TGCGCCAGCATGGGCGTCGGACTAGCGGGGGTCTATGAGCAGTTCTTC.

This clonotype was recorded at least ten times. The chain couples TRBV20-1 to TRBJ2-7; D is possibly TRBD2 (5 bases). The CDR3 length is 15 residues. Germline V gene lookup returns CDR1 DFQATT and CDR2 SNEGSKA (reference sequence). V was trimmed by 1 base and J by 7 bases, leaving 20 bases between them. This CDR3 is CSARGTGIMSEEQYF. The CDR3 DNA reads as TGCAGTGCTAGAGGTACCGGGATCATGTCGGAAGAGCAGTACTTC.

This sequence joins TRBV7-8 and TRBJ2-7, with D tentatively TRBD1 (6 bases). CDR1 is SGHVS and CDR2 is FQNEAQ in the germline V gene. This CDR3 is built from 18 residues. Trimming removed 5 bases at V and 0 bases at J, with 23 bases between. CDR3 region: CASSPVGDTYKSSYEQYF. CDR3 sequence (DNA): TGTGCCAGCAGCCCCGTCGGGGACACTTACAAGAGCTCCTACGAGCAGTACTTC.

The chain couples TRBV12-3 or TRBV12-4 to TRBJ2-1, with 12 bases lining up with TRBD2. The CDR3 has 15 residues. Trimming at V came to 5 bases and at J to 6 bases, leaving 5 bases not matched to a gene. CDR3 nucleotides: TGTGCCAGCAGTACCGGGACTAGCGGGTCCAATGAGCAGTTCTTC. Its protein product is CASSTGTSGSNEQFF.

The chain couples TRBV7-3 to TRBJ2-3; 8 bases align to TRBD1. CDR3 length equals 16 residues. The germline gives CDR1 SGHTA, CDR2 FQGTGA. V trimming: 5 bases; J trimming: 4 bases; junction bases outside the gene matches: 11. The CDR3 nucleotides are TGTGCCAGCAGCCGTGTGATAGGACAGGGTGCAGATACGCAGTATTTT. Its protein is CASSRVIGQGADTQYF.

The rearrangement links TRBV28 to TRBJ1-5, with D uncertain. The CDR3 is 16 residues long. Between the trimmed V and J ends, which lost 5 bases and 4 bases, there was a span of 18 bases. Germline V gene sequence: CDR1 MDHEN, CDR2 SYDVKM. CDR3 in amino acids: CASSLPSGSVNQPQHF. The CDR3, as DNA: TGTGCCAGCAGTCTTCCCTCGGGATCCGTTAATCAGCCCCAGCATTTT. Together with reference TRBV28 and TRBJ1-5, the CDR3 gives the full variable domain: DVKVTQSSRYLVKRTGEKVFLECVQDMDHENMFWYRQDPGLGLRLIYFSYDVKMKEKGDIPEGYSVSREKKERFSLILESASTNQTSMYLCASSLPSGSVNQPQHFGDGTRLSIL.